This T cell receptor beta chain was retrieved from a study of CD8+CD57+ T cells in acquired aplastic anemia. The template for TCR beta VDJ and CDR3 sequence profiling was genomic DNA. TCRdb redid the calling of the reads with MiXCR, one entry per CDR3 protein. The sample has 250,000 to 350,000 distinct CDR3 sequences; under 65% are singletons. All patients picked for sequencing had shown, by flow cytometry, an expansion of CD8+CD57+ cells. Overall study results and limits: Common to patients and controls were twenty-nine CD8+ CDR3 sequences.

In its sample, this clonotype was seen many times. Its antigen is unknown. Germline V CDR1 and CDR2: SNHLY, FYNNEI. Trimming cost V 4 bases and J 0 bases, with 7 bases left between them. This CDR3 comprises 15 residues. The sequence was collected from a human donor with aplastic anemia. V and J are TRBV2 and TRBJ2-6, with D unclear. The sequenced sample consisted of sorted CD4+, CD8+, or CD8+CD57+ T cells (not recorded which) from PBMCs. The DNA of the CDR3 is TGTGCCAGCAGTGGGGCCTTCTCTGGGGCCAACGTCCTGACTTTC. Its protein is CASSGAFSGANVLTF.